This T cell receptor (beta chain) came from a study of blood T cell repertoires in COVID-19. Turning to the study itself: There were acute and convalescent COVID-19 samples, and they came from the United States, Italy and Spain. PBMCs, B-cell-depleted T cells, or T cells provided the cDNA or gDNA that made up the material.

The V end was cut by 1 base, the J end by 5 bases, with 8 bases between. Germline CDR1 MNHEY, CDR2 SVGAGI. This CDR3 is 13 amino acids long. In the authors' methods: Amplification of reference gene primers was used by the study to estimate nucleated cell counts. The table came from immunoSEQ multiplex PCR; TCRdb's copy has only in-frame clones and leaves some out. From that table come the V and J calls and clone size; the DNA was used to work out D and trimming. The profile shows fewer than 200,000 clones, more than 75% of them singletons. As to this clone: The sample has other DNA sequences that encode this CDR3 too.

V gene TRBV6-5 combines with J gene TRBJ1-2, with a weak D call TRBD1 (6 bases). The sample was peripheral blood. This clonotype was sampled from a woman aged 18-30 years who had recovered from COVID-19. CDR3: CASSYLTGYGYTF. The CDR3 DNA follows: TGTGCCAGCAGTTACTTGACAGGTTATGGCTACACCTTC.